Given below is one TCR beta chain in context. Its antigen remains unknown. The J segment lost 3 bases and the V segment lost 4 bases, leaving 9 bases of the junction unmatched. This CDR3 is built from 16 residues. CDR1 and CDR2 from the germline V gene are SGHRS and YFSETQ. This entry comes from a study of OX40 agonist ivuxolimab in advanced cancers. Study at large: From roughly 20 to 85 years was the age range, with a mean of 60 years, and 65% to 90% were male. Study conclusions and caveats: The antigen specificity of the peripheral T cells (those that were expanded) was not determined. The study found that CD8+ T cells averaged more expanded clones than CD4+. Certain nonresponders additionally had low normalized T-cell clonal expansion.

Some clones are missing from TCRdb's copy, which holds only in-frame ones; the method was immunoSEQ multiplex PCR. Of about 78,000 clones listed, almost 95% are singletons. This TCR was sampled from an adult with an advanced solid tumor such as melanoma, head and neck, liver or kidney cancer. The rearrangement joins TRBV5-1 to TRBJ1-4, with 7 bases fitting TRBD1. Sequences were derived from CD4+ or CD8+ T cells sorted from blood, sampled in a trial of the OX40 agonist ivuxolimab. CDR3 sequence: CASSPLPTGSNEKLFF. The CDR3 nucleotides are TGCGCCAGCAGCCCGCTCCCGACAGGGTCTAATGAAAAACTGTTTTTT. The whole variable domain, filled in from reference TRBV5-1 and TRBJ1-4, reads KAGVTQTPRYLIKTRGQQVTLSCSPISGHRSVSWYQQTPGQGLQFLFEYFSETQRNKGNFPGRFSGRQFSNSRSEMNVSTLELGDSALYLCASSPLPTGSNEKLFFGSGTQLSVL.